The entry below gives a single T cell receptor beta chain sequence along with its context. As yet, its antigen is unknown. Investigators isolated RNA and reverse transcribed it into cDNA to act as the sequencing template. TCRdb's copy holds only in-frame clones and misses some; the assay was immunoSEQ multiplex PCR. The sample has fewer than 150,000 clones; about four fifths are singletons. CDR3 length equals 17 residues. The V gene lost 0 bases and the J gene lost 5 bases, with 19 bases spanning the gap. Germline CDR1 reads SNHLY; CDR2 reads FYNNEI. The entry originates in a study of CD8+ T cells in alopecia areata. Study-wide background: Each day, treated patients took oral tofacitinib twice, at 5 to 10 mg per dose. Study-wide findings and caveats: For patients receiving tofacitinib, scalp clonality and expanded CD8+ clones among the top 100 significantly decreased.

Treatment described: oral pan-JAK inhibitor, 5-10 mg twice daily. The rearrangement joins TRBV2 to TRBJ2-5; unclear D gene. The sequence derives from a human donor with alopecia areata. The sample consisted of CD8+ T cells sorted from blood, taken at week 4, from a patient treated with tofacitinib. CDR3 nucleotides: TGTGCCAGCAGTGAAGCCAGGCGTATGACCAGCTGGGAGACCCAGTACTTC. Its translation: CASSEARRMTSWETQYF. Based on the CDR3 plus reference TRBV2 and TRBJ2-5, the full variable domain is EPEVTQTPSHQVTQMGQEVILRCVPISNHLYFYWYRQILGQKVEFLVSFYNNEISEKSEIFDDQFSVERPDGSNFTLKIRSTKLEDSAMYFCASSEARRMTSWETQYFGPGTRLLVL.